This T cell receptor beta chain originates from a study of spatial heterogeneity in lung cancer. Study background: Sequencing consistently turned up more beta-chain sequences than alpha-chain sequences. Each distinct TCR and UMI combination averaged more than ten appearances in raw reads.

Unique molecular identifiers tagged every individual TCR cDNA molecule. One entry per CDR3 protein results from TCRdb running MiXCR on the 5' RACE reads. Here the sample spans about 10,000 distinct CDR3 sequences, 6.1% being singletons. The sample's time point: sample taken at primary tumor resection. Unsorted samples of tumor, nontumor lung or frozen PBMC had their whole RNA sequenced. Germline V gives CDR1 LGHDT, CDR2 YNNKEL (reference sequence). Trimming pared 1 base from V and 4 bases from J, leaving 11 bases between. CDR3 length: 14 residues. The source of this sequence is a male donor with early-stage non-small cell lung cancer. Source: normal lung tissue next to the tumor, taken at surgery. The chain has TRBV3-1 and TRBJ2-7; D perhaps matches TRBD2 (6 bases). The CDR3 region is CASSQVGTVYEQYF. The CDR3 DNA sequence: TGTGCCAGCAGCCAAGTTGGGACTGTATACGAGCAGTACTTC.